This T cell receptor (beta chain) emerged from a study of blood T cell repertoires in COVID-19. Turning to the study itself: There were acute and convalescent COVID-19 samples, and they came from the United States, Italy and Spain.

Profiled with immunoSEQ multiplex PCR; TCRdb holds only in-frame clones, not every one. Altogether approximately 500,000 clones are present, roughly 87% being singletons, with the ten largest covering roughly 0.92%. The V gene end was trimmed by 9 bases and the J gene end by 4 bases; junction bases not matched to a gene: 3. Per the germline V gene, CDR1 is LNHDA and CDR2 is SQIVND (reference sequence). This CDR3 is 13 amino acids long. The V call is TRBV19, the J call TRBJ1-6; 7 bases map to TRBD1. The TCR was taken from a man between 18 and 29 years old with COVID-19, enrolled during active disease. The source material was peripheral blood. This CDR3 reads CASGTVYNSPLHF. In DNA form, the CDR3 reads TGTGCCAGCGGGACAGTTTATAATTCACCCCTCCACTTT.